Listed below are T cell receptor beta chains from one sample, sequenced in a study of T-cell memory formation after mild COVID-19. In TCRdb, the 5' RACE reads were re-called with MiXCR into one record per CDR3 protein. The sample has 500,000 to 550,000 distinct CDR3 sequences, roughly 20% seen once. Sequenced sample: PBMCs or a T cell subset sorted from them (not recorded which). The receptors stem from an adult woman who had mild COVID-19 (a few samples of this study predate the infection). Cell type and time point are not known. Each CDR3 is given with its conserved first and last residue. A D gene is named only where the DNA matches it firmly. Part of the rows lack a size; the others show once, few, many or a class for expanded clones.

few | TRBD2 | TRBJ2-3 | TRBV7-9 | TGTGCCAGCACCGTTAGCGGGCCAGATACGCAGTATTTT | CASTVSGPDTQYF
NA | TRBD1 | TRBJ1-2 | TRBV4-1 | TGCGCCAGCAGCCAAGAATCCGGGACAGGAGGCTATGGCTACACCTTC | CASSQESGTGGYGYTF
many | NA | TRBJ2-1 | TRBV27 | TGTGCCAGCAGTTTATCGGGACCGCGGAATGAGCAGTTCTTC | CASSLSGPRNEQFF
few | TRBD1 | TRBJ2-6 | TRBV18 | TGTGCCAGCTCAGGGCAGGGGGCGTCTGGGGCCAACGTCCTGACTTTC | CASSGQGASGANVLTF
few | NA | TRBJ1-3 | TRBV6-5 | TGTGCCAGCAGCCTTCTCACTTCTAGCTCTGGAAACACCATATATTTT | CASSLLTSSSGNTIYF
NA | TRBD1 | TRBJ2-7 | TRBV7-3 | TGTGCCAGCAGCCGGGGACAGGGGGCCGTCGAGCAGTACTTC | CASSRGQGAVEQYF
few | TRBD2 | TRBJ2-2 | TRBV25-1 | TGTGCCAGCAGTGAGCCCGGACTAGTCACCGGGGAGCTGTTTTTT | CASSEPGLVTGELFF
NA | NA | TRBJ1-2 | TRBV4-1 | TGCGCCAGCAGCCAAGATATCTTAGTAGGGACCGCAAGGAGCTACACCTTC | CASSQDILVGTARSYTF
few | TRBD1 | TRBJ2-3 | TRBV5-1 | TGCGCCAGCAGCTTCACCGGGGGGACAGGGGAGCAGTATTTT | CASSFTGGTGEQYF
few | NA | TRBJ1-1 | TRBV27 | TGTGCCAGCACTTCATACACTGAAGCTTTCTTT | CASTSYTEAFF
few | NA | TRBJ1-1 | TRBV7-8 | TGTGCCAGCAGCTTAGCGACGGCCACTGAAGCTTTCTTT | CASSLATATEAFF
NA | TRBD1 | TRBJ1-1 | TRBV10-3 | TGTGCCACCCGGACCCAGGGGGAAACTGAAGCTTTCTTT | CATRTQGETEAFF
few | TRBD2 | TRBJ2-7 | TRBV24-1 | TGTGCCACCGGGACTAGCGGCCCTCCCTACGAGCAGTACTTC | CATGTSGPPYEQYF
few | NA | TRBJ1-4 | TRBV25-1 | TGTGCCAGCACTCCCCTGGGGGTGGGAGACGAAAAACTGTTTTTT | CASTPLGVGDEKLFF
few | TRBD2 | TRBJ2-1 | TRBV12-3/TRBV12-4 | TGTGCCAGCAGACCGGGACGGGGGGAAAATGAGCAGTTCTTC | CASRPGRGENEQFF
NA | TRBD1 | TRBJ1-5 | TRBV7-2 | TGTGCCAGCAGCTCGTCAGGGGGGTCTCAGCCCCAGCATTTT | CASSSSGGSQPQHF
few | TRBD1 | TRBJ2-7 | TRBV2 | TGTGCCAGCAGTGAAGACCGGGACAGGGGCGACTACGAGCAGTACTTC | CASSEDRDRGDYEQYF
NA | TRBD2 | TRBJ2-7 | TRBV5-6 | TGTGCCAGCAGCTTGGTACTAGCGGGGCCGGTCGAGCAGTACTTC | CASSLVLAGPVEQYF
NA | NA | TRBJ1-1 | TRBV20-1 | TGCAGTGCTAGAAATCACCCAGGGTTGGGTGGGACTGAAGCTTTCTTT | CSARNHPGLGGTEAFF
NA | NA | TRBJ2-7 | TRBV12-3/TRBV12-4 | TGTGCCAGCAGTTTAGGGCGGGATCTGTACGAGCAGTACTTC | CASSLGRDLYEQYF
NA | NA | TRBJ2-7 | TRBV19 | TGTGCCAGTAGGGAAGCCGAGGCGTTCTCCTACGAGCAGTACTTC | CASREAEAFSYEQYF
NA | TRBD2 | TRBJ2-3 | TRBV6-6 | TGTGCCAGCAGTTACGGGACTACCCGCACAGATACGCAGTATTTT | CASSYGTTRTDTQYF
NA | TRBD2 | TRBJ2-7 | TRBV15 | TGTGCCACCAGCAGCACTAGCGGCCCCTACGAGCAGTACTTC | CATSSTSGPYEQYF
NA | NA | TRBJ2-7 | TRBV12-3/TRBV12-4 | TGTGCCAGCGGGGGGCCGAACTACGAGCAGTACTTC | CASGGPNYEQYF